This T cell receptor (beta chain) emerged from a study of blood T cell repertoires in COVID-19. CDR3 length: 17 residues. Per germline, CDR1 SGHNT and CDR2 YYREEE (reference sequence). V shed 4 bases, J shed 6 bases, and the junction held 12 bases outside the gene matches. Using immunoSEQ multiplex PCR, the repertoire was profiled, and TCRdb retains in-frame clones only, with some absent. The sample lists under 250,000 clones, approximately 85% occurring once. The chain joins TRBV5-4 to TRBJ2-2, with 10 nucleotides matching TRBD2. The clonotype comes from a man between 45 and 60 years old who had recovered from COVID-19. The sample consisted of peripheral blood. This chain's CDR3 is CASSRPSGRVYSGELFF. CDR3 in DNA: TGTGCCAGCAGCCGTCCCAGCGGGAGGGTCTACTCCGGGGAGCTGTTTTTT.